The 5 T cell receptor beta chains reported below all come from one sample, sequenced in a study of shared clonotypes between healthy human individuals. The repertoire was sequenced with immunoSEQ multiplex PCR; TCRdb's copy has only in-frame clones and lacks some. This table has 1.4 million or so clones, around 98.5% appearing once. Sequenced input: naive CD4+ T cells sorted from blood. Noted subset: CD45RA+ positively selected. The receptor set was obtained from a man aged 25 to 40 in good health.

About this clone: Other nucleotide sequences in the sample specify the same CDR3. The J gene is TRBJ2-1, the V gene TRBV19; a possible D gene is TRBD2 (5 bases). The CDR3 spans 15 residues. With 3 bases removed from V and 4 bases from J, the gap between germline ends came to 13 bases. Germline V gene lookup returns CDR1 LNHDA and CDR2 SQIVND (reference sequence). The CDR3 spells CASSISSGAYNEQFF. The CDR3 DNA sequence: TGTGCCAGTAGTATTTCCAGCGGAGCGTACAATGAGCAGTTCTTC. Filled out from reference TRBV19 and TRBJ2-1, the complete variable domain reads DGGITQSPKYLFRKEGQNVTLSCEQNLNHDAMYWYRQDPGQGLRLIYYSQIVNDFQKGDIAEGYSVSREKKESFPLTVTSAQKNPTAFYLCASSISSGAYNEQFFGPGTRLTVL.

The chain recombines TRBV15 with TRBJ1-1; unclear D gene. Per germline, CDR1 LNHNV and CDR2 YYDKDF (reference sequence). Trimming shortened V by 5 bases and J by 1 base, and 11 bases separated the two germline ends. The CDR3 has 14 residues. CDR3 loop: CATSSDVANTEAFF. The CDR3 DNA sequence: TGTGCCACCAGCTCCGACGTTGCGAACACTGAAGCTTTCTTT.

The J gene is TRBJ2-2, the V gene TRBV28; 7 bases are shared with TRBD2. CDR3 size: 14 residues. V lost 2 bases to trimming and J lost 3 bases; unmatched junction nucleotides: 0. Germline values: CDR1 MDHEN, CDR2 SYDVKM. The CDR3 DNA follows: TGTGCCAGCAGTTTAGGACTAGACACCGGGGAGCTGTTTTTT. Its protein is CASSLGLDTGELFF.

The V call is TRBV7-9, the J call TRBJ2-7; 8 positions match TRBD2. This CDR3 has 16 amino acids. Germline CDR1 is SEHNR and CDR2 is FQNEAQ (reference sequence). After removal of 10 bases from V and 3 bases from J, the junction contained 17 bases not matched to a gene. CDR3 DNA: TGTGCCACCAACGGGAGAACTAGCGGAACCTACTACGAGCAGTACTTC. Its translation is CATNGRTSGTYYEQYF.

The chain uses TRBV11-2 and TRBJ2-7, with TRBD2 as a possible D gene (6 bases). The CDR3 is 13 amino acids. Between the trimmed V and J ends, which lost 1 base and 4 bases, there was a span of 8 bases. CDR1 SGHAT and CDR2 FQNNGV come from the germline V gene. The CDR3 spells CASSLAGVYEQYF. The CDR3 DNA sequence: TGTGCCAGCAGCTTAGCGGGAGTGTACGAGCAGTACTTC.